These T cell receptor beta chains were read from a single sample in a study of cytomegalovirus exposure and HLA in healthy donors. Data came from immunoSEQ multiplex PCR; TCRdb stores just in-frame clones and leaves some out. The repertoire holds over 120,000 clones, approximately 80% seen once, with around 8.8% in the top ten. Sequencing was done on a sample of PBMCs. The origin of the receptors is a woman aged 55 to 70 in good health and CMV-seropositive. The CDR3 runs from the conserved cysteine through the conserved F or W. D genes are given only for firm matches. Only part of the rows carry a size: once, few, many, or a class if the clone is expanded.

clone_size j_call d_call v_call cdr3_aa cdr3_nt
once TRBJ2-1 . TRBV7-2 CASSLGVEGGEQFF TGTGCCAGCAGCTTAGGGGTCGAGGGAGGTGAGCAGTTCTTC
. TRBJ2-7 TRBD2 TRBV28 CASSLGTSGGTYEQYF TGTGCCAGCAGTTTAGGGACTAGCGGGGGCACCTACGAGCAGTACTTC
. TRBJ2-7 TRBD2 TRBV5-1 CASSFGRLAGVYEQYF TGCGCCAGCAGCTTTGGGAGACTAGCGGGAGTCTACGAGCAGTACTTC
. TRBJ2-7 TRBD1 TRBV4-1 CASSPQPGQGAEQYF TGCGCCAGCAGCCCTCAACCGGGACAGGGTGCCGAGCAGTACTTC
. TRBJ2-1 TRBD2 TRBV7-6 CASRASGEYNEQFF TGTGCCAGCAGGGCTAGCGGGGAGTACAATGAGCAGTTCTTC
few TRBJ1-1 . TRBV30 CAWTRGSGIEAFF TGTGCCTGGACCCGGGGTTCGGGCATTGAAGCTTTCTTT
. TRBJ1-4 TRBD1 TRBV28 CASNDRGGEKLFF TGTGCCAGCAACGACAGGGGCGGTGAAAAACTGTTTTTT
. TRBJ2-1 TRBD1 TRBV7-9 CASSLWTGDNEQFF TGTGCCAGCAGCCTTTGGACAGGAGACAATGAGCAGTTCTTC
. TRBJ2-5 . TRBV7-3 CASSLTGGEAQETQYF TGTGCCAGCAGCTTAACCGGTGGTGAGGCCCAAGAGACCCAGTACTTC
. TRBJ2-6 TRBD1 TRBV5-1 CASRPTGASGANVLTF TGCGCCAGCAGGCCGACAGGGGCGTCTGGGGCCAACGTCCTGACTTTC
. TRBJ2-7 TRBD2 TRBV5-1 CASSSTSGIYEQYF TGCGCCAGCAGCTCGACTAGCGGAATCTACGAGCAGTACTTC
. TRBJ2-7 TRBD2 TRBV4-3 CASSQEWGGTYEQYF TGCGCCAGCAGCCAAGAGTGGGGGGGAACCTACGAGCAGTACTTC
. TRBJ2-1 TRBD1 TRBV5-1 CASSDGTGGPDNEQFF TGCGCCAGCAGCGATGGGACAGGCGGACCTGACAATGAGCAGTTCTTC
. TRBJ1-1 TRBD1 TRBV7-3 CASSAQGANTEAFF TGTGCCAGCAGCGCACAGGGGGCTAACACTGAAGCTTTCTTT
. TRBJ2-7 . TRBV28 CASSSRDKVYEQYF TGTGCCAGCAGTTCCCGGGACAAAGTCTACGAGCAGTACTTC
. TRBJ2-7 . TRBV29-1 CSVEGTQGSPYEQYF TGCAGCGTTGAGGGAACCCAGGGGTCCCCCTACGAGCAGTACTTC
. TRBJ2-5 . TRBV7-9 CASSPTSLRETQYF TGTGCCAGCAGCCCAACTAGCCTTCGAGAGACCCAGTACTTC
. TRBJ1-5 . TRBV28 CASSFDSGGDQPQHF TGTGCCAGCAGCTTTGACTCGGGGGGCGATCAGCCCCAGCATTTT
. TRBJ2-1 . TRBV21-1 CASSKVSRQGSNEQFF TGTGCCAGCAGCAAAGTTTCGAGACAGGGAAGCAATGAGCAGTTCTTC
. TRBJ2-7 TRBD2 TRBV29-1 CSVGGGTHEQYF TGCAGCGTTGGGGGGGGGACCCACGAGCAGTACTTC
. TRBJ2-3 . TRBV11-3 CASSAREGTDTQYF TGTGCCAGCAGCGCGAGGGAGGGCACAGATACGCAGTATTTT
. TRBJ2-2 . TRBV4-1 CASSQADSGNTGELFF TGCGCCAGCAGCCAAGCGGATAGCGGGAACACCGGGGAGCTGTTTTTT
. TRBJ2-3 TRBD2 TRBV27 CASSYRGRASTDTQYF TGTGCCAGCAGTTACCGCGGGAGGGCGAGCACAGATACGCAGTATTTT
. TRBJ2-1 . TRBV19 CASSRRRDLGEQFF TGTGCCAGTAGTAGGAGACGGGATCTAGGGGAGCAGTTCTTC
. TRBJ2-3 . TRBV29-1 CSARTSDTQYF TGCAGCGCACGGACTTCTGATACGCAGTATTTT
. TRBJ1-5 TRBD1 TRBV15 CATSVDRGRNQPQHF TGTGCCACCAGCGTGGACAGGGGTCGCAATCAGCCCCAGCATTTT
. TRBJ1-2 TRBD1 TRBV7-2 CASSQQGHYGYTF TGTGCCAGCAGCCAACAGGGGCACTATGGCTACACCTTC
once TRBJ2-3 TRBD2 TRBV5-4 CASSSVLAGGPDTQYF TGTGCCAGCAGCTCTGTCTTGGCGGGAGGGCCGGATACGCAGTATTTT
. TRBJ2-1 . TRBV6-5 CASKLAEGSYNEQFF TGTGCCAGCAAATTAGCGGAGGGCTCCTACAATGAGCAGTTCTTC
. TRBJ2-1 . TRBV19 CASSIGSNNEQFF TGTGCCAGTAGTATTGGTAGCAACAATGAGCAGTTCTTC
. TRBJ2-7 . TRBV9 CASSVDYPGYEQYF TGTGCCAGCAGCGTAGATTACCCGGGGTACGAGCAGTACTTC
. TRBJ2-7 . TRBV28 CASSLAYYEQYF TGTGCCAGCAGTCTAGCGTACTACGAGCAGTACTTC
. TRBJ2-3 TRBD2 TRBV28 CASSEAGGPLDTQYF TGTGCCAGCAGTGAAGCGGGAGGGCCACTGGATACGCAGTATTTT
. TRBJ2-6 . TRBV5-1 CASSPRDSGANVLTF TGCGCCAGCAGCCCGCGGGACTCTGGGGCCAACGTCCTGACTTTC
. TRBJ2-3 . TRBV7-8 CASSLGRLGDTQYF TGTGCCAGCAGCTTAGGCCGACTAGGGGATACGCAGTATTTT
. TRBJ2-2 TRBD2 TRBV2 CARRTGREGTGELFF TGTGCCAGGAGGACCGGTAGGGAGGGGACCGGGGAGCTGTTTTTT
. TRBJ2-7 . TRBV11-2 CASSLSVRIGHYEQYF TGTGCCAGCAGCTTATCCGTCCGGATAGGACACTACGAGCAGTACTTC
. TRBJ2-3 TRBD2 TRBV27 CASSSKTSGRLDTQYF TGTGCCAGCAGTAGCAAGACTAGCGGGAGGTTGGATACGCAGTATTTT
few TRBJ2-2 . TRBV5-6 CASSLLARETGELFF TGTGCCAGCAGCTTGCTGGCTAGAGAGACCGGGGAGCTGTTTTTT
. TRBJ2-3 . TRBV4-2 CASSPLQGSTDTQYF TGTGCCAGCAGCCCGCTCCAGGGCAGCACAGATACGCAGTATTTT
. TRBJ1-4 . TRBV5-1 CASSLMGQANEKLFF TGCGCCAGCAGCTTGATGGGCCAGGCTAATGAAAAACTGTTTTTT
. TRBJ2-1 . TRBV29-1 CSVDESSYNEQFF TGCAGCGTTGATGAGAGCTCCTACAATGAGCAGTTCTTC
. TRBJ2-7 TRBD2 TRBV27 CASSLRGGLYEQYF TGTGCCAGCAGTCTCCGGGGGGGGCTCTACGAGCAGTACTTC
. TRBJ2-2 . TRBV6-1 CASRTLGELFF TGTGCCAGCAGGACACTCGGGGAGCTGTTTTTT
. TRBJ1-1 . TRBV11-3 CASSLGTGTEAFF TGTGCCAGCAGCTTAGGAACGGGCACTGAAGCTTTCTTT
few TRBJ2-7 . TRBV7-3 CASSSGLQAEQYF TGTGCCAGCAGCTCGGGACTCCAGGCCGAGCAGTACTTC